These 21 T cell receptor beta chains share one sample of origin, sequenced in a study of blood T cells in healthy people across ages. Primers used in a second PCR of about 7 to 12 cycles were a sample-barcoded 5' primer and a J-beta primer mix. TCRdb independently ran MiXCR on the 5' RACE reads; one entry per CDR3 protein. The sample records about 930,000 distinct CDR3 sequences, roughly 29% being singletons. The same data also contributed to another study, on T cells of mothers and their children.

The sample was blood. These receptors were taken from a woman aged 40-49 years in good health.

To note about this clonotype: A single base separates this from a much larger clone, so it may be a read error. The gene calls are TRBV7-2 and TRBJ2-5; 9 nucleotides align to TRBD2. The CDR3 contains 14 residues. Losses at the gene ends were 6 bases for V and 11 bases for J; bases not matched to a gene: 13. The germline V gene encodes CDR1 SGHTA and CDR2 FQGNSA. In nucleotides, the CDR3 is TGTGCCAGCAGTTGGCTAGCGGGAAACAATGAGCAGTACTTC. Amino acid sequence: CASSWLAGNNEQYF.

This clonotype was seen once. The V and J genes are TRBV14 and TRBJ1-1, with D maybe TRBD1 (5 bases). The V end was cut by 3 bases, the J end by 0 bases, with 14 bases between. CDR3 size: 16 residues. Per germline, CDR1 SGHDN and CDR2 FVKESK. The CDR3 DNA sequence: TGTGCCAGCAGCCATCCACAGGTCAACTTGAACACTGAAGCTTTCTTT. As protein: CASSHPQVNLNTEAFF.

This chain links TRBV3-1 with TRBJ1-2; no reliable D call. The CDR3 contains 15 residues. Germline CDR1 is LGHDT and CDR2 is YNNKEL (reference sequence). Trimming stripped 0 bases from V and 6 bases from J, with 14 bases between. CDR3 nucleotide sequence: TGTGCCAGCAGCCAAGAAGGGCAGAGGTATGATGGCTACACCTTC. Its protein product is CASSQEGQRYDGYTF.

This clonotype was recorded a few times. CDR3 nucleotides: TGCAGCGTTGAAATTGGCGTGACTGAAGCTTTCTTT. Translating it yields CSVEIGVTEAFF. The chain combines TRBV29-1 with TRBJ1-1; D is ambiguous. Looked up from germline, CDR1 is SQVTM and CDR2 is ANQGSEA. This CDR3 is 12 amino acids long. Trimming took off 2 bases at V and 5 bases at J, with 9 bases between the two ends.

The V gene is TRBV7-9, the J gene TRBJ2-3; possibly TRBD2 for D (7 bases). V dropped 7 bases and J dropped 1 base, with 12 bases sitting between them. There are 14 residues in the CDR3. Germline V gene data show CDR1 as SEHNR and CDR2 as FQNEAQ (reference sequence). CDR3 residues: CASNTGRGTDTQYF. The CDR3 bases are TGTGCCAGCAATACAGGGAGGGGCACAGATACGCAGTATTTT. Full variable domain (missing parts from reference TRBV7-9 and TRBJ2-3): DTGVSQNPRHKITKRGQNVTFRCDPISEHNRLYWYRQTLGQGPEFLTYFQNEAQLEKSRLLSDRFSAERPKGSFSTLEIQRTEQGDSAMYLCASNTGRGTDTQYFGPGTRLTVL.

The genes are TRBV5-1 and TRBJ2-5, with D maybe TRBD1 (6 bases). The CDR3 totals 15 residues. V lost 2 bases and J lost 5, with 16 bases in between. Germline V gives CDR1 SGHRS, CDR2 YFSETQ. CDR3 sequence (DNA): TGCGCCAGCAGCTTCACAGGGAACTTTCGGGAGACCCAGTACTTC. This encodes CASSFTGNFRETQYF.

The chain couples TRBV3-1 to TRBJ1-2, with 7 bases that match TRBD1. V lost 0 bases to trimming and J lost 0 bases; unmatched junction nucleotides: 10. Germline assignment: CDR1 LGHDT and CDR2 YNNKEL (reference sequence). This CDR3 is 18 amino acids long. CDR3: CASSQDPTGPHTNYGYTF. CDR3 bases: TGTGCCAGCAGCCAAGATCCGACAGGGCCTCATACTAACTATGGCTACACCTTC.

This clonotype was counted at least ten times. This sequence joins TRBV4-1 and TRBJ1-6; TRBD1 matches at 7 bases. Trimming took 2 bases from V and 4 from J; bases not matched to a gene: 8. The germline gives CDR1 MGHRA, CDR2 YSYEKL. The CDR3 is made up of 17 amino acids. The CDR3: CASSQTTTGSYNSPLHF. CDR3 sequence (DNA): TGCGCCAGCAGCCAAACAACGACAGGGAGTTATAATTCACCCCTCCACTTT.

The genes are TRBV28 and TRBJ1-2, with D uncertain. The germline gives CDR1 MDHEN, CDR2 SYDVKM. The CDR3 consists of 10 residues. This CDR3 is CATNLGSYTF. In nucleotides, the CDR3 is TGTGCTACCAACCTTGGAAGCTACACCTTC.

This clonotype has only a few counts. The chain recombines TRBV7-9 with TRBJ1-4; no firm D call. CDR3 length: 15 residues. V shed 4 bases and J shed 0 bases, with 9 bases lying between them. From germline, CDR1 is SEHNR and CDR2 FQNEAQ (reference sequence). The CDR3 coding sequence is TGTGCCAGCAGCTCAAGACAAACAACTAATGAAAAACTGTTTTTT. Its protein product is CASSSRQTTNEKLFF.

This clonotype occurred a few times. Sequence at one end of the junction differs from germline and may be a read error. The chain joins TRBV7-9 to TRBJ2-5, with a tentative D call TRBD2 (5 bases). The CDR3 consists of 11 residues. The V gene's germline CDR1 is SEHNR and CDR2 FQNEAQ (reference sequence). The CDR3 coding sequence is TGTGCCTGCAGCTTACACGGGGAGCAGTACTTC. Its protein is CACSLHGEQYF.

This rearrangement joins TRBV18 to TRBJ2-1, with TRBD2 matching over 7 bases. Germline assignment: CDR1 KGHSH and CDR2 LQKENI. With V trimmed by 2 bases and J by 10 bases, 11 bases remained unmatched. This CDR3 region has 15 residues. CDR3 residues: CASSPGGDRAFEQFF. In DNA form, the CDR3 reads TGTGCCAGCTCACCAGGGGGGGATCGCGCTTTCGAGCAGTTCTTC.

In this sample, this clonotype turned up a few times. The rearrangement joins TRBV5-5 to TRBJ2-1; D may be TRBD2 (7 bases). With 3 bases removed from V and 4 bases from J, the gap between germline ends came to 17 bases. The germline V gene has CDR1 SGHKS and CDR2 YYEKEE (reference sequence). The CDR3 is 16 amino acids. CDR3 in amino acids: CASSSLGGASYNEQFF. CDR3 nucleotide sequence: TGTGCCAGCAGCTCCCTGGGGGGGGCTTCATACAATGAGCAGTTCTTC.

The chain recombines TRBV9 with TRBJ1-2; 10 nucleotides match TRBD1. Trimming removed 3 bases from V and 6 bases from J; junction bases left unmatched: 8. This CDR3 spans 15 amino acids. The germline CDR1 and CDR2 sequences are SGDLS and YYNGEE. The CDR3 is CASSDRGGQGDGYTF. Written as DNA, the CDR3 is TGTGCCAGCAGCGACCGTGGCGGACAGGGGGATGGCTACACCTTC.

Regarding this clonotype: A read error may produce the germline difference seen at one junction end. V is TRBV29-1 and J is TRBJ2-7; possibly TRBD1 for D (6 bases). Germline-derived CDR1 and CDR2 are SQVTM and ANQGSEA. The length of the CDR3 is 14 residues. The CDR3 nucleotides are TGCAGCGTTCGGGGACAAGACGGCTCCTACGGGCAGTACTTC. Amino acids: CSVRGQDGSYGQYF.

This chain uses TRBV12-3 or TRBV12-4 with TRBJ1-2; D gene ambiguous. This CDR3 region has 13 residues. Trimming left V 7 bases short and J 5 bases short, with 14 bases between. DNA of the CDR3: TGTGCCAGCACCCTGAGACGGGAATATGGCTACACCTTC. Encoded protein: CASTLRREYGYTF.

The rearrangement joins TRBV5-1 to TRBJ1-2, with D uncertain. V gave up 1 base and J gave up 3 bases, with 7 bases separating them. Looked up from germline, CDR1 is SGHRS and CDR2 is YFSETQ. CDR3 size: 13 residues. The CDR3 sequence: CASSLPADYGYTF. In DNA, the CDR3 is TGCGCCAGCAGCTTGCCAGCAGACTATGGCTACACCTTC.

This clonotype was seen at least ten times. V and J are TRBV7-2 and TRBJ1-3; unclear D gene. There are 12 residues in the CDR3. Germline-derived CDR1 and CDR2 are SGHTA and FQGNSA. Trimming removed 2 bases from V and 7 bases from J, with 6 bases in between. CDR3 sequence reads: CASSLYGNTIYF. CDR3 nucleotide sequence: TGTGCCAGCAGCTTATACGGGAACACCATATATTTT.

The chain recombines TRBV7-2 with TRBJ1-2; D might be TRBD1 (5 bases). The CDR3 consists of 14 residues. V was shortened by 2 bases and J by 3 bases, with 10 bases between the two germline ends. CDR1 and CDR2 from the germline V gene are SGHTA and FQGNSA. CDR3 in DNA: TGTGCCAGCAGCTTACCAGGGTGGGACTATGGCTACACCTTC. Protein product: CASSLPGWDYGYTF.

The chain couples TRBV29-1 to TRBJ1-2, with TRBD1 matching over 7 bases. V lost 6 bases to trimming and J lost 7 bases; unmatched junction nucleotides: 8. The germline CDR1 and CDR2 sequences are SQVTM and ANQGSEA. This CDR3 is 12 amino acids long. The CDR3 coding sequence is TGCAGCGTCACAGGGGCGGGTGCTGGCTACACCTTC. Amino acids: CSVTGAGAGYTF.

This clonotype was observed a handful of times. V and J are TRBV6-6 and TRBJ2-3; maybe TRBD2 (6 bases). Germline V lookup: CDR1 MNHNY, CDR2 SVGAGI (reference sequence). This CDR3 region has 16 residues. Trimming cost V 2 bases and J 3 bases, with 15 bases left between them. CDR3 sequence: CASSYGGVGTTDTQYF. CDR3 in DNA: TGTGCCAGCAGTTACGGCGGGGTTGGTACGACAGATACGCAGTATTTT.